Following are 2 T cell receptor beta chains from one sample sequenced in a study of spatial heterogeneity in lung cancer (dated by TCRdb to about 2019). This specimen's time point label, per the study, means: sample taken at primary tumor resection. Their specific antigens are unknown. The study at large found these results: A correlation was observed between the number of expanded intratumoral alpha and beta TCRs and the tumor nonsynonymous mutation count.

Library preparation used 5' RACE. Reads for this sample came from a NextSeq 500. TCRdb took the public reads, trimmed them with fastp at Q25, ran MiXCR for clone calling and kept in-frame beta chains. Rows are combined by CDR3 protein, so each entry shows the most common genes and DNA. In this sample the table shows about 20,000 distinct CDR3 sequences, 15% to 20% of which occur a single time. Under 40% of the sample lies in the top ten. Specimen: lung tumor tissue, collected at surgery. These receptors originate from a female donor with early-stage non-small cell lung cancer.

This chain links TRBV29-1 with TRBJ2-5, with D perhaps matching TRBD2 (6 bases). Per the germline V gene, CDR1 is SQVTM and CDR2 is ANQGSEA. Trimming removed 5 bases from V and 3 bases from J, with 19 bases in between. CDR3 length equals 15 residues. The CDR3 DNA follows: TGCAGCGTTCACTCCGGGACTCGATTAAAAGAGACCCAGTACTTC. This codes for CSVHSGTRLKETQYF.

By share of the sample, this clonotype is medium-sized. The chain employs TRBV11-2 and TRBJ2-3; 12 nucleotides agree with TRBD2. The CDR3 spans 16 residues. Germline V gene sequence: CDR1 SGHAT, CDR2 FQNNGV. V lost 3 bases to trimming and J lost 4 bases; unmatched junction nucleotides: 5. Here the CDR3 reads CASSLRLAGAADTQYF. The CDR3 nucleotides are TGTGCCAGCAGCTTGAGACTAGCGGGAGCTGCAGATACGCAGTATTTT.